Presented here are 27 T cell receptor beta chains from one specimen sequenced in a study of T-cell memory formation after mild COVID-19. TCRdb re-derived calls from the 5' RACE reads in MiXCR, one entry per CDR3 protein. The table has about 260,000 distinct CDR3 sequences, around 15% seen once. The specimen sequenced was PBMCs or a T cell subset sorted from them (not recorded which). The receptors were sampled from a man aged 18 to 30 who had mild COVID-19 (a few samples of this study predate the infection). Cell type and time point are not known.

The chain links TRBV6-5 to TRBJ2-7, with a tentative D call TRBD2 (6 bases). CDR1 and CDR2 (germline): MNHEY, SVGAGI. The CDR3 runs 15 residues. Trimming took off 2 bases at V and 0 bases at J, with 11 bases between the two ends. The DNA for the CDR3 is TGTGCCAGCAGTTACGGCGGGGAGAGCTCCTACGAGCAGTACTTC. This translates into CASSYGGESSYEQYF.

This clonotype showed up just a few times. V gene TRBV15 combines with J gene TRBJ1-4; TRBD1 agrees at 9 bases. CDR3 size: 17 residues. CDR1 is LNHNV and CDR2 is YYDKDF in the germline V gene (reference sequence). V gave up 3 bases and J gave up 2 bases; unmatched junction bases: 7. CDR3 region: CATSREYGTGTNEKLFF. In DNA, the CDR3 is TGTGCCACCAGCAGGGAATATGGGACAGGGACTAATGAAAAACTGTTTTTT.

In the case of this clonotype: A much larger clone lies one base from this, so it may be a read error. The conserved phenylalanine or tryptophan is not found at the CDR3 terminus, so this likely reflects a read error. The chain's CDR3 is CASSQALWRGMRETQYL. CDR3 sequence (DNA): TGTGCCAGCAGCCAAGCTCTGTGGAGGGGAATGAGAGAGACCCAGTACTTA. The J gene is TRBJ2-5, the V gene TRBV4-2; the D gene is possibly TRBD2 (6 bases). Per the germline V gene, CDR1 is LGHNA and CDR2 is YNFKEQ. The CDR3 consists of 17 residues. V gave up 1 base and J gave up 4 bases, with 19 bases separating them.

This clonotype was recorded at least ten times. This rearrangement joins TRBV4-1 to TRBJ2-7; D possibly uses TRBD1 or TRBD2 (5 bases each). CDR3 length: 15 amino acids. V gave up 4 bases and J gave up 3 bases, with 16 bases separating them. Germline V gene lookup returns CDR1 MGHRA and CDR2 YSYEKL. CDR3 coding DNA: TGCGCCAGCAGCCGGGACCAAAACTTAGGCTACGAGCAGTACTTC. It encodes CASSRDQNLGYEQYF.

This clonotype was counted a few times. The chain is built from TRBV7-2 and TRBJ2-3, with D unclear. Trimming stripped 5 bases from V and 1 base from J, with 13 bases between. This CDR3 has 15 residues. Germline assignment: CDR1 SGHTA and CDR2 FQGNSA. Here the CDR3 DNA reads TGTGCCAGCAGCCAAATCAGACGGGGCACAGATACGCAGTATTTT. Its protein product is CASSQIRRGTDTQYF.

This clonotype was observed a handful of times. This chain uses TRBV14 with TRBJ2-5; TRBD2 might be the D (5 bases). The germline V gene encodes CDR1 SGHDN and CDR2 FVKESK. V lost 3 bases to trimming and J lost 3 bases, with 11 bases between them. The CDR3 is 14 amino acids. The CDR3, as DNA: TGTGCCAGCAGCCAGCCGCCGCGGGAAGAGACCCAGTACTTC. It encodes CASSQPPREETQYF.

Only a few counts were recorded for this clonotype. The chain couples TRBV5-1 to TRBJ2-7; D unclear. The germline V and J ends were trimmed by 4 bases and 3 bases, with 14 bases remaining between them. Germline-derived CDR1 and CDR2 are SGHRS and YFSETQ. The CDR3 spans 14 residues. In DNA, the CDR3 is TGCGCCAGCAGCGCCGCGACACTTGTCTACGAGCAGTACTTC. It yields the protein CASSAATLVYEQYF.

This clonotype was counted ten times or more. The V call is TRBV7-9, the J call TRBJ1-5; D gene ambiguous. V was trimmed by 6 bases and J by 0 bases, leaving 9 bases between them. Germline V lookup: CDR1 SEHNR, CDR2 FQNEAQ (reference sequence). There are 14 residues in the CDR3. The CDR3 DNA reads TGTGCCAGCAGAGCGGACGGTAGCAATCAGCCCCAGCATTTT. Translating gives CASRADGSNQPQHF.

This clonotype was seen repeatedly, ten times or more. CDR3 bases: TGCAGTGCTGGACAGGGGGCTAGGGAGACCCAGTACTTC. Protein sequence: CSAGQGARETQYF. The V call is TRBV20-1, the J call TRBJ2-5; 11 bases map to TRBD1. V shed 5 bases and J 5 bases; nucleotides not matched to a gene: 4. This CDR3 is 13 amino acids long. Per germline, CDR1 DFQATT and CDR2 SNEGSKA (reference sequence).

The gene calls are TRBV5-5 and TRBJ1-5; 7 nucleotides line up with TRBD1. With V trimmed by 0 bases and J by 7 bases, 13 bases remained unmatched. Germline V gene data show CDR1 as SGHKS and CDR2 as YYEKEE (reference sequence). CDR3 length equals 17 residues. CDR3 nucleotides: TGTGCCAGCAGCTTGGTCGACGCCAGGGGGATTGGCCAGCCCCAGCATTTT. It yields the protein CASSLVDARGIGQPQHF. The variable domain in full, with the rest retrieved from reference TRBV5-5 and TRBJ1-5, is DAGVTQSPTHLIKTRGQQVTLRCSPISGHKSVSWYQQVLGQGPQFIFQYYEKEERGRGNFPDRFSARQFPNYSSELNVNALLLGDSALYLCASSLVDARGIGQPQHFGDGTRLSIL.

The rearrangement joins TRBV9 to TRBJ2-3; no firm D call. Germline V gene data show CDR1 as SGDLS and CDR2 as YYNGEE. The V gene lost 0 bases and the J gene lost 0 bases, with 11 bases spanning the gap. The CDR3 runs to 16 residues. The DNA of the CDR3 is TGTGCCAGCAGCGTAGGTCCCCTGGCTAGCACAGATACGCAGTATTTT. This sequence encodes CASSVGPLASTDTQYF. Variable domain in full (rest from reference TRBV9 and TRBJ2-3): DSGVTQTPKHLITATGQRVTLRCSPRSGDLSVYWYQQSLDQGLQFLIQYYNGEERAKGNILERFSAQQFPDLHSELNLSSLELGDSALYFCASSVGPLASTDTQYFGPGTRLTVL.

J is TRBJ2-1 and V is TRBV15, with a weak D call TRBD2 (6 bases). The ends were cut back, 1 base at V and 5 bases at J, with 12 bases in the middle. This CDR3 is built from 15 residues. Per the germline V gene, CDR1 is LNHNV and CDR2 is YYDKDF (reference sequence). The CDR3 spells CATSRVAWRDNEQFF. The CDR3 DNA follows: TGTGCCACCAGCAGAGTGGCATGGAGGGACAATGAGCAGTTCTTC.

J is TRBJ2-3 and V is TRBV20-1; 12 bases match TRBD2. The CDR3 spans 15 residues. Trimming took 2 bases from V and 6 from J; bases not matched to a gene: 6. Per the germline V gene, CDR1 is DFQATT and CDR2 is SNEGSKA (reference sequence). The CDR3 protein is CSARSTSGGGDTQYF. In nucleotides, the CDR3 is TGCAGTGCTAGATCGACTAGCGGGGGCGGCGATACGCAGTATTTT.

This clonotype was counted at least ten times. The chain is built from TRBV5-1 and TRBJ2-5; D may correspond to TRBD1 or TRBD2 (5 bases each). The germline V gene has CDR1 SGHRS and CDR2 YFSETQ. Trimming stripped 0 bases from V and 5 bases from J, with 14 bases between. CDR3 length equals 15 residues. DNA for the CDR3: TGCGCCAGCAGCTTGGCGCCGGGGCCCAAGGAGACCCAGTACTTC. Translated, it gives CASSLAPGPKETQYF.

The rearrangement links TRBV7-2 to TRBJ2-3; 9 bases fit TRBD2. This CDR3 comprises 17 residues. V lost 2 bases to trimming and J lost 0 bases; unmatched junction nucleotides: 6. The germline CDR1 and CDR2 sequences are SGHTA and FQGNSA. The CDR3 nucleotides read TGTGCCAGCAGCTTAACCCTAGCGGGGTCTAGCACAGATACGCAGTATTTT. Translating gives CASSLTLAGSSTDTQYF.

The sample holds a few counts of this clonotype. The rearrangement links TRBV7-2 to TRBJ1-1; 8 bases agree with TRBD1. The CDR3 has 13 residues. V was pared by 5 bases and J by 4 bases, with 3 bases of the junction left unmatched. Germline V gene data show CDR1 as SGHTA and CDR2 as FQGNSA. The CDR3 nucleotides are TGTGCCAGCAGCATACAGGGGGGCACTGAAGCTTTCTTT. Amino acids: CASSIQGGTEAFF.

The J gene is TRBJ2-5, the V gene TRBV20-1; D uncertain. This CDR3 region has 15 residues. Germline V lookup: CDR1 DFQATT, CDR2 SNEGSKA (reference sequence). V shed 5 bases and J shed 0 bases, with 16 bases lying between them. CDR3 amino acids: CSAHPTDDNQETQYF. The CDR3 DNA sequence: TGCAGTGCTCACCCCACGGATGACAACCAAGAGACCCAGTACTTC.

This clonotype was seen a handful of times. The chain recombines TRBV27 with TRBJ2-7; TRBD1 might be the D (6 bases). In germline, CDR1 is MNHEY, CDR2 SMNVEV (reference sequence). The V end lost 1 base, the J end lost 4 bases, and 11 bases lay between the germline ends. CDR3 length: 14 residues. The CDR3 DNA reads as TGTGCCAGCAGTTTATGGGGGCCGGGGTACGAGCAGTACTTC. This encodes CASSLWGPGYEQYF.

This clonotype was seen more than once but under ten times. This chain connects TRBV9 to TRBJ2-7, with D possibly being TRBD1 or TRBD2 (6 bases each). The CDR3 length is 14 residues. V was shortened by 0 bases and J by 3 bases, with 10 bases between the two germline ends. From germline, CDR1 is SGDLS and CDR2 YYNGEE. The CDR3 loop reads CASSVVGGIYEQYF. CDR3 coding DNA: TGTGCCAGCAGCGTAGTAGGGGGGATCTACGAGCAGTACTTC.

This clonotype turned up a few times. The CDR3 protein is CATSVTQGGHNEQFF. In DNA, the CDR3 is TGTGCCACCTCCGTCACGCAGGGGGGCCACAATGAGCAGTTCTTC. The chain employs TRBV15 and TRBJ2-1, with D tentatively TRBD1 (7 bases). Between the trimmed V and J ends, which lost 8 bases and 5 bases, there was a span of 19 bases. Germline V lookup: CDR1 LNHNV, CDR2 YYDKDF (reference sequence). This CDR3 is 15 amino acids long.

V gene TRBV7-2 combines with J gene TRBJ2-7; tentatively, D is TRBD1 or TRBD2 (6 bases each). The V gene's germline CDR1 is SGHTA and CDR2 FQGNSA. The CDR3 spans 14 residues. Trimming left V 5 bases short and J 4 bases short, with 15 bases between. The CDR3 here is CASSPGRGHYEQYF. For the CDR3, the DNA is TGTGCCAGCAGCCCCGGCCGGGGGCATTACGAGCAGTACTTC.

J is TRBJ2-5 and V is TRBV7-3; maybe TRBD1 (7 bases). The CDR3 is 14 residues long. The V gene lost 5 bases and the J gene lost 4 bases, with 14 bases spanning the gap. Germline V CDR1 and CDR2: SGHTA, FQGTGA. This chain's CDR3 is CASSEGRGAETQYF. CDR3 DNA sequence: TGTGCCAGCAGCGAGGGCAGGGGGGCAGAGACCCAGTACTTC.

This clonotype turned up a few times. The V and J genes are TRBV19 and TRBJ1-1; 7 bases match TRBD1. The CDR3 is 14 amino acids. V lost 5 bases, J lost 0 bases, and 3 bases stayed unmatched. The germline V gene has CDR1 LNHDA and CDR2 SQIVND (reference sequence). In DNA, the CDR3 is TGTGCCAGTAGTTCCGGGACAGTGAACACTGAAGCTTTCTTT. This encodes CASSSGTVNTEAFF.

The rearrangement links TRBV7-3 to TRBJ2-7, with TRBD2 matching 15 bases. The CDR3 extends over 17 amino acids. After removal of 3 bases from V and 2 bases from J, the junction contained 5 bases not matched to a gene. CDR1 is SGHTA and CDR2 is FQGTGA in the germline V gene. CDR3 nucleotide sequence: TGTGCCAGCAGCTTGAGGGGACTAGCGGGGGGCCCCTACGAGCAGTACTTC. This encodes CASSLRGLAGGPYEQYF.

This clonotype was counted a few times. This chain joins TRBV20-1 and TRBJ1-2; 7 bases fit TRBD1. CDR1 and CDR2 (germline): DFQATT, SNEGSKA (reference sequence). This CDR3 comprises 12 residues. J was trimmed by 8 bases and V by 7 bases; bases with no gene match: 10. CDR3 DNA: TGCAGTGTCCCAAAACAGGGGAAAGGCTACACCTTC. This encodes CSVPKQGKGYTF.

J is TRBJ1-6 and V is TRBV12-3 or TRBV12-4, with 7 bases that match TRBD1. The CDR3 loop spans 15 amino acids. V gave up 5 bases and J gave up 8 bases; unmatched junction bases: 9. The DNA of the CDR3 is TGTGCCAGCAGTAAGGGACAGCGTGTCGATTCACCCCTCCACTTT. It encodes CASSKGQRVDSPLHF.

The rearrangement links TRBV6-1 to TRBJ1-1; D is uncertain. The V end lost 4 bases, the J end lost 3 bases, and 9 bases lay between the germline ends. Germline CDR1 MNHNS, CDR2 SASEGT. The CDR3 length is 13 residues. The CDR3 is CASSGRVDTEAFF. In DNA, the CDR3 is TGTGCCAGCAGTGGAAGGGTGGACACTGAAGCTTTCTTT.